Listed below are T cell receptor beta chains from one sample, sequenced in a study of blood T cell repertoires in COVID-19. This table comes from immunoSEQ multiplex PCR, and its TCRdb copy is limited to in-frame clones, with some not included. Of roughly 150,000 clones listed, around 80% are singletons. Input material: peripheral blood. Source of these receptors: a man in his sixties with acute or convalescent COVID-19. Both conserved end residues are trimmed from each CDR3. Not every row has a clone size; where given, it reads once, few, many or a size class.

ASSDSPGETEAF	TRBJ1-1	TRBV2	NA
ASSVTESSYEQY	TRBJ2-7	TRBV9	NA
ASLPMGGQGIQPQH	TRBJ1-5	TRBV7-2	NA
ASSLQTPGTVPYEQY	TRBJ2-7	TRBV7-8	NA
ASSEDRVWENSPLH	TRBJ1-6	TRBV21-1	NA
ASSLNTGSSTEAF	TRBJ1-1	TRBV5-1	NA
AWSARDRNTEAF	TRBJ1-1	TRBV30	once
ASSKGQRETQY	TRBJ2-5	TRBV19	NA
ASSFWTGGSYEQY	TRBJ2-7	TRBV7-8	NA
ASSLRQGHYTEAF	TRBJ1-1	TRBV13	few
ATFFGPGQGLAGANVLT	TRBJ2-6	TRBV2	NA
ASASTSGGNNEQF	TRBJ2-1	TRBV7-3	NA
ASSRSLREKLF	TRBJ1-4	TRBV19	NA
ASSLALRGRTGELF	TRBJ2-2	TRBV7-6	few
SVEDFNGSGGYT	TRBJ1-2	TRBV29-1	NA
ASSKGAGNYT	TRBJ1-2	TRBV21-1	NA
ASSKAGPGRTSGNTIY	TRBJ1-3	TRBV21-1	NA
ASSPLSVGQGSGNTIY	TRBJ1-3	TRBV18	NA
ATAGVNTGELF	TRBJ2-2	TRBV24-1	NA
ASSMIQGSRETQY	TRBJ2-5	TRBV19	NA
ASSKSLREEQY	TRBJ2-7	TRBV7-3	NA
ATSDPGTAPYEQY	TRBJ2-7	TRBV24-1	NA
ASRHLRTGIGANVLT	TRBJ2-6	TRBV19	once
ASSWAITGGRNGELF	TRBJ2-2	TRBV9	NA
ASSAPPDTEAF	TRBJ1-1	TRBV5-1	NA
ASSGGLAGGPTGELF	TRBJ2-2	TRBV5-6	NA
ASSLAPGSSQPQH	TRBJ1-5	TRBV5-1	NA
ASSQDRTGLPDTQY	TRBJ2-3	TRBV4-3	NA
ASSQGQGRISGANVLT	TRBJ2-6	TRBV18	NA
ASSSGQGARYGYT	TRBJ1-2	TRBV5-1	few
AIREMTGGYTEAF	TRBJ1-1	TRBV10-3	NA
ASSLQGSQGELF	TRBJ2-2	TRBV7-3	few
ASSLVGGGAETQY	TRBJ2-5	TRBV7-2	NA
ASSEARGASLYGYT	TRBJ1-2	TRBV2	few
ASSFQGNEKLF	TRBJ1-4	TRBV5-1	few
ATSAATGTGTEAF	TRBJ1-1	TRBV24-1	NA
ASSLAAGENTEAF	TRBJ1-1	TRBV7-8	NA
ASSFGRGVYGYT	TRBJ1-2	TRBV27	NA
ASSFDSSYEQY	TRBJ2-7	TRBV5-6	NA
SVEPDTQGFYNEQF	TRBJ2-1	TRBV29-1	NA
ASSREGGRNTEAF	TRBJ1-1	TRBV2	NA
ASSLGGSRTNTEAF	TRBJ1-1	TRBV5-1	NA
ASSYGTPNSPLH	TRBJ1-6	TRBV6-2/TRBV6-3	NA
ASSQDQGTGYEQY	TRBJ2-7	TRBV4-3	NA
ASSPRTNQETQY	TRBJ2-5	TRBV7-2	NA
ASNAYRGRETQY	TRBJ2-5	TRBV2	few
ASSLERGPNYGYT	TRBJ1-2	TRBV5-6	NA
ASSEGQGYAEGYT	TRBJ1-2	TRBV2	NA
AISESSRGLGGYT	TRBJ1-2	TRBV10-3	NA
ASSLGLTGQFHEQY	TRBJ2-7	TRBV7-9	NA
ASSLAIRGETQY	TRBJ2-5	TRBV7-2	NA
ASSQEASYGYT	TRBJ1-2	TRBV3-1/TRBV3-2	NA
ASSPLLAGKNTGELF	TRBJ2-2	TRBV27	NA